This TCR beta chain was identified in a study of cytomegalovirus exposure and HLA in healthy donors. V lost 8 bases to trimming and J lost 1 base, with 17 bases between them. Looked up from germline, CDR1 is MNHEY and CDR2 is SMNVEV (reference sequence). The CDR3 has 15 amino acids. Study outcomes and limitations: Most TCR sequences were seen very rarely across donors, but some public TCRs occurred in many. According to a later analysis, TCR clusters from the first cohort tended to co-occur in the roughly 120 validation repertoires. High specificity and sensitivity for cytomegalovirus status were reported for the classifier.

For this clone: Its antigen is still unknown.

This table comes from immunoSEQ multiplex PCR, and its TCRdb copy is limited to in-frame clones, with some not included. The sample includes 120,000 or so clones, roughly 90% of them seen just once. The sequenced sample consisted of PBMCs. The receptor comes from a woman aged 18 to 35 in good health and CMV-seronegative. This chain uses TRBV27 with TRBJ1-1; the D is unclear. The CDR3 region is CASPRSGEGNTEAFF. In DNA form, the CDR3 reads TGTGCCAGCCCTAGATCCGGGGAGGGGAACACTGAAGCTTTCTTT.